This TCR beta chain was sequenced for a study of shared clonotypes between healthy human individuals. Assay used: immunoSEQ multiplex PCR; TCRdb lists only in-frame clones, some missing. The sample includes some 2 million clones, 85% to 95% of them seen just once. Germline V CDR1 and CDR2: LNHDA, SQIVND (reference sequence). V dropped 3 bases and J dropped 3; count of bases not matched to a gene: 11. The CDR3 consists of 18 residues. This clonotype originated in a man younger than 30 in good health. The specimen sequenced was naive CD4+ T cells sorted from blood. Sample subset: CD45RA+ positively selected. This rearrangement joins TRBV19 to TRBJ2-7; 13 positions match TRBD2. This CDR3 reads CASSILLLAGGAYYEQYF. CDR3 DNA: TGTGCCAGTAGTATCCTTCTACTAGCGGGAGGGGCCTACTACGAGCAGTACTTC.